The TCR beta chain described here comes from a study of T cells in Graves' hyperthyroidism and ophthalmopathy. What was amplified from RNA transcripts were TCR beta CDR3 regions. TCR CDR3 underwent first-round RT-PCR with the HTBI primer set. In TCRdb, the multiplex PCR reads were re-called with MiXCR into one record per CDR3 protein. The sample lists 190,000 or so distinct CDR3 sequences; about a sixth were seen once. The CDR3 loop spans 14 amino acids. Germline assignment: CDR1 KGHSH and CDR2 LQKENI. The V gene end was trimmed by 1 base and the J gene end by 5 bases; junction bases not matched to a gene: 3. This clonotype was counted ten times or more. Its matching antigen is unknown. Stability of Graves' hyperthyroidism was defined as absent ophthalmopathy progression within 18 months. The patients, who ranged from 18 to 65 in age, presented with newly diagnosed hyperthyroidism lasting under 2 months.

General study points: Clonotypes that were expanded in thyroid above 0.001 mostly appeared in blood too. Ophthalmopathy and stable hyperthyroidism were separated by a 13 V-J model.

The sequenced sample was blood. This chain uses TRBV18 with TRBJ2-5, with 8 bases identical to TRBD2. The TCR sequence derives from a man aged 35 to 55 with Graves' hyperthyroidism. The CDR3 sequence is CASSPLGGDETQYF. The CDR3 region has the DNA TGTGCCAGCTCACCACTCGGGGGGGACGAGACCCAGTACTTC. The whole variable domain, filled in from reference TRBV18 and TRBJ2-5, reads NAGVMQNPRHLVRRRGQEARLRCSPMKGHSHVYWYRQLPEEGLKFMVYLQKENIIDESGMPKERFSAEFPKEGPSILRIQQVVRGDSAAYFCASSPLGGDETQYFGPGTRLLVL.